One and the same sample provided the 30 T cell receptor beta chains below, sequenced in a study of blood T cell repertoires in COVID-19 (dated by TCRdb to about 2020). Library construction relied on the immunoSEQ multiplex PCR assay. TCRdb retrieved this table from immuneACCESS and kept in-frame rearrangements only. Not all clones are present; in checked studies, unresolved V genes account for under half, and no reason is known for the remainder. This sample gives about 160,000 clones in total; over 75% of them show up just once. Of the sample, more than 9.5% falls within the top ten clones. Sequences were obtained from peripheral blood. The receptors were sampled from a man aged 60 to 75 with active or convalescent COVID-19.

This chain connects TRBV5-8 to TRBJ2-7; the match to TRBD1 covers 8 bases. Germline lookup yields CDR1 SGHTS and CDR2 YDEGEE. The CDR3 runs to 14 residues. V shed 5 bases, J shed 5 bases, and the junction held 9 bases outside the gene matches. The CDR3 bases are TGTGCCAGCAGTAGGACAGGGATTTTTGACGAGCAGTACTTC. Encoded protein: CASSRTGIFDEQYF.

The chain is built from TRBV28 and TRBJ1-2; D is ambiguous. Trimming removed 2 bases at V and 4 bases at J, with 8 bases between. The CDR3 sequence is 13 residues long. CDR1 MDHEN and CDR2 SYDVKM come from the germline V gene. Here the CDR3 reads CASSLGPAYGYTF. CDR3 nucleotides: TGTGCCAGCAGTTTAGGGCCAGCCTATGGCTACACCTTC.

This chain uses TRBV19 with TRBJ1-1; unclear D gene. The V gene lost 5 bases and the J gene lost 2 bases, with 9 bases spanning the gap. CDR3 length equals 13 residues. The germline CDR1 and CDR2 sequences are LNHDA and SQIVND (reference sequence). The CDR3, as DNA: TGTGCCAGTAGTGGTCAGATCAACACTGAAGCTTTCTTT. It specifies CASSGQINTEAFF.

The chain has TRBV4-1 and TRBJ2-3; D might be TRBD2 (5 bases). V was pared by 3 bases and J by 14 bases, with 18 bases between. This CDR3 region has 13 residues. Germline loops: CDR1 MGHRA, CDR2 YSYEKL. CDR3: CASSHPRTPRLYF. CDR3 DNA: TGCGCCAGCAGCCACCCCAGGACTCCCCGGTTGTATTTT.

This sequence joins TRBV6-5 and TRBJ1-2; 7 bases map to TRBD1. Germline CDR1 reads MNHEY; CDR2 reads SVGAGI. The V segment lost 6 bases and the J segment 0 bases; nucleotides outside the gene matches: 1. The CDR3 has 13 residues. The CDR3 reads CASSGQANYGYTF. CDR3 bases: TGTGCCAGCAGCGGACAGGCTAACTATGGCTACACCTTC.

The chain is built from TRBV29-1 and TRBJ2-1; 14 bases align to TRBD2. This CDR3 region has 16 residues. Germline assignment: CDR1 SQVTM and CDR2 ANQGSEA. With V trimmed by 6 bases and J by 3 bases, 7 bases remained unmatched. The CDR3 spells CSVVRLAGGDYNEQFF. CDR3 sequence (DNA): TGCAGCGTGGTGCGACTAGCGGGAGGGGACTACAATGAGCAGTTCTTC.

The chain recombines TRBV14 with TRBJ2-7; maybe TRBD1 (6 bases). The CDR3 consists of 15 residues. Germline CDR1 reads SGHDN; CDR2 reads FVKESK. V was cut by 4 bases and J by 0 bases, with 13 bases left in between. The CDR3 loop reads CASSRLGQSSYEQYF. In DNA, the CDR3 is TGTGCCAGCAGCCGCCTAGGACAGTCCTCCTACGAGCAGTACTTC. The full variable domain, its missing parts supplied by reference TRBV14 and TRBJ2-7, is EAGVTQFPSHSVIEKGQTVTLRCDPISGHDNLYWYRRVMGKEIKFLLHFVKESKQDESGMPNNRFLAERTGGTYSTLKVQPAELEDSGVYFCASSRLGQSSYEQYFGPGTRLTVT.

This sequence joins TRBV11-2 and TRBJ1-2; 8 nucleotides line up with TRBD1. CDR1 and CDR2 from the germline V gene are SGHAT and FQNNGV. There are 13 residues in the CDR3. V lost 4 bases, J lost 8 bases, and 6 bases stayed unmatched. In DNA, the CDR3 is TGTGCCAGCAGCTCGCAGGGGGCTCGAGGCTACACCTTC. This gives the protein CASSSQGARGYTF.

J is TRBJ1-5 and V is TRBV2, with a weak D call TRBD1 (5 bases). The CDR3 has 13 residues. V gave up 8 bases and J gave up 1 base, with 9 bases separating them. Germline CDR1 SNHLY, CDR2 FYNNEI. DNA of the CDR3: TGTGCCAGCGAGCGGGACAGCAATCAGCCCCAGCATTTT. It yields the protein CASERDSNQPQHF.

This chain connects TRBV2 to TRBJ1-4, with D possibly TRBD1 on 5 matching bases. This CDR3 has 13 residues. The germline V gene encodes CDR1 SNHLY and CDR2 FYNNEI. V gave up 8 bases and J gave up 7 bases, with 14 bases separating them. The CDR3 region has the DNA TGTGCCAGCCGCAGCCAGGGAGGTGAAAAACTGTTTTTT. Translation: CASRSQGGEKLFF.

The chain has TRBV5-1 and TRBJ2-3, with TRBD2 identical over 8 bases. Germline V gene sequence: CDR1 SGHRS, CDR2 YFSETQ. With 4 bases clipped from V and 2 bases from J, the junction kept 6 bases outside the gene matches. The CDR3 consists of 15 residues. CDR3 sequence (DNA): TGCGCCAGCAGCCCCGGACTAGCTAACACAGATACGCAGTATTTT. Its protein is CASSPGLANTDTQYF.

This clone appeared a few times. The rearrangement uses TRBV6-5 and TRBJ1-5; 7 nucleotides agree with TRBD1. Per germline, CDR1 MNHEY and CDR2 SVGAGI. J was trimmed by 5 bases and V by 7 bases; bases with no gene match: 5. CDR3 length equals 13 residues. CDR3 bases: TGTGCCAGCACCGGACAGGCACATCAGCCCCAGCATTTT. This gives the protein CASTGQAHQPQHF.

The CDR3 DNA follows: TGTGCCAGCAGCCTAGCCAAGCCGCGTGAAAAACTGTTTTTT. Its translation: CASSLAKPREKLFF. V and J are TRBV11-2 and TRBJ1-4; D ambiguous. The CDR3 contains 14 residues. Germline values: CDR1 SGHAT, CDR2 FQNNGV. V was shortened by 5 bases and J by 7 bases, with 14 bases between the two germline ends.

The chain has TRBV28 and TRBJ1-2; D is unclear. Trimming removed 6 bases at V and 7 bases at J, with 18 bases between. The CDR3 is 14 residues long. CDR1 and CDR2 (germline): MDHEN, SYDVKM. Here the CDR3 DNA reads TGTGCCAGCAGCTCCGGAACAACAGAATCTGGCTACACCTTC. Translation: CASSSGTTESGYTF.

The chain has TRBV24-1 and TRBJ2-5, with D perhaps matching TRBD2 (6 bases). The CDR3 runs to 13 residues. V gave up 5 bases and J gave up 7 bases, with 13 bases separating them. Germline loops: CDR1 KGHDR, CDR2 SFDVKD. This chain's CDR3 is CATSVVRESTQYF. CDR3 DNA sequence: TGTGCCACCAGTGTGGTTCGGGAGTCGACCCAGTACTTC.

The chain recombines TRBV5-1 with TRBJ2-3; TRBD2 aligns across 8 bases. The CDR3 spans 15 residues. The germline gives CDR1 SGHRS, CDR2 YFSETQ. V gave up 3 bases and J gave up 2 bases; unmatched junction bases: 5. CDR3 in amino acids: CASSYGGANTDTQYF. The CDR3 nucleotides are TGCGCCAGCAGCTACGGGGGGGCGAACACAGATACGCAGTATTTT.

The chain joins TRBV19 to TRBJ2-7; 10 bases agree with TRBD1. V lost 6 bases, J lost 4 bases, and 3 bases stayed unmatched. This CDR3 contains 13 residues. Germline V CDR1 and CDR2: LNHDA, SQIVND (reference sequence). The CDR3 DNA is TGTGCCAGTAGCGGGACAGGGGTGTACGAGCAGTACTTC. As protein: CASSGTGVYEQYF. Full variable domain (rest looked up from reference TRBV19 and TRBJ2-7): DGGITQSPKYLFRKEGQNVTLSCEQNLNHDAMYWYRQDPGQGLRLIYYSQIVNDFQKGDIAEGYSVSREKKESFPLTVTSAQKNPTAFYLCASSGTGVYEQYFGPGTRLTVT.

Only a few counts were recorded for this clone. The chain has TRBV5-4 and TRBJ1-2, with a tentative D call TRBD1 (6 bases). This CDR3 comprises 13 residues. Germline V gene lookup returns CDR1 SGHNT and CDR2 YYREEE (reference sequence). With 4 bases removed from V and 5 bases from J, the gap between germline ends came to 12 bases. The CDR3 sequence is CASSDDGQYGYTF. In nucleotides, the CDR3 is TGTGCCAGCAGCGACGACGGACAGTATGGCTACACCTTC.

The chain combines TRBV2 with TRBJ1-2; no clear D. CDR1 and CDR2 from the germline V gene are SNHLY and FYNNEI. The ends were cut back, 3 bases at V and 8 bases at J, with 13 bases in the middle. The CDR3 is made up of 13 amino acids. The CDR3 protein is CASSEIGPPGYTF. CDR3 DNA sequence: TGTGCCAGCAGTGAGATTGGCCCCCCGGGCTACACCTTC.

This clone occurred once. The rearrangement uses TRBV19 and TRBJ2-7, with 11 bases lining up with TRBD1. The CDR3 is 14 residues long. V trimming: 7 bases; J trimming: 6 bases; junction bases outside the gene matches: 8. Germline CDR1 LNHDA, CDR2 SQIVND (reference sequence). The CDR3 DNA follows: TGTGCCAGTATGGGGACAGGGGGTCTTGGCGAGCAGTACTTC. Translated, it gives CASMGTGGLGEQYF.

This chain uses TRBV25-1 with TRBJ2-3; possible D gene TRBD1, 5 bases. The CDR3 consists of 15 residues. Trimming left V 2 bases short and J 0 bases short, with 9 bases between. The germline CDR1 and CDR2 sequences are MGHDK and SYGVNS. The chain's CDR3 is CASSEGAASTDTQYF. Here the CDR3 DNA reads TGTGCCAGCAGTGAAGGGGCGGCTAGCACAGATACGCAGTATTTT.

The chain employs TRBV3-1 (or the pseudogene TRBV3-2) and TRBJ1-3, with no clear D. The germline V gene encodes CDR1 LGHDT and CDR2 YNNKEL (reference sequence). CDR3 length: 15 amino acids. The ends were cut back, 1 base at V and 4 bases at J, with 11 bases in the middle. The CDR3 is CASSQAGILGNTIYF. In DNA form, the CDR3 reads TGTGCCAGCAGCCAAGCGGGGATTTTGGGAAACACCATATATTTT.

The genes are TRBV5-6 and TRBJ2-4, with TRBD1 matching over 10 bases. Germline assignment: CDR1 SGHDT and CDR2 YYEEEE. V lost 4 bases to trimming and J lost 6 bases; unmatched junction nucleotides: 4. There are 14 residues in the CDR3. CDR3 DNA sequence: TGTGCCAGCAGCGCGGGACAGGGGAGAAACATTCAGTACTTC. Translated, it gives CASSAGQGRNIQYF.

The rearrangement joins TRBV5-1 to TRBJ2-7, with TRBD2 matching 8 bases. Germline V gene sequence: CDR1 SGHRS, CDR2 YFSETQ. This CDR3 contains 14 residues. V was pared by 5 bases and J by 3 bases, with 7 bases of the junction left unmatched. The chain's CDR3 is CASRNSGAHYEQYF. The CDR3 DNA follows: TGCGCCAGCAGAAATAGCGGGGCGCACTACGAGCAGTACTTC. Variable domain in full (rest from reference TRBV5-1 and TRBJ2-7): KAGVTQTPRYLIKTRGQQVTLSCSPISGHRSVSWYQQTPGQGLQFLFEYFSETQRNKGNFPGRFSGRQFSNSRSEMNVSTLELGDSALYLCASRNSGAHYEQYFGPGTRLTVT.

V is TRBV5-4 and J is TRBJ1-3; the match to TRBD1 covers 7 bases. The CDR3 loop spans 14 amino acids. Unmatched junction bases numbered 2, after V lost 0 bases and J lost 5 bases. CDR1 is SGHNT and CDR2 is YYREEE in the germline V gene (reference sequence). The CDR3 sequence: CASSLGQGRNTIYF. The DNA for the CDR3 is TGTGCCAGCAGCTTGGGACAGGGAAGAAACACCATATATTTT.

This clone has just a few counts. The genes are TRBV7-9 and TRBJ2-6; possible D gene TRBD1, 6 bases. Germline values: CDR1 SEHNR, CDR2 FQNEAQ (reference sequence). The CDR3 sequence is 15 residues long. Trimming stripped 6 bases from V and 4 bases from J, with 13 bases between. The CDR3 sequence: CASRKGDSGANVLTF. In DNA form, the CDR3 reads TGTGCCAGCAGGAAGGGGGATTCCGGGGCCAACGTCCTGACTTTC.

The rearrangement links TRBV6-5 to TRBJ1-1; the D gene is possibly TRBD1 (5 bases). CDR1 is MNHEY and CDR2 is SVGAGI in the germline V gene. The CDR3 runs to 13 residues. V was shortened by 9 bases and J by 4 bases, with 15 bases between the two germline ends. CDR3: CASRQILSTEAFF. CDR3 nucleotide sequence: TGTGCCAGTAGACAGATCCTGAGCACTGAAGCTTTCTTT.

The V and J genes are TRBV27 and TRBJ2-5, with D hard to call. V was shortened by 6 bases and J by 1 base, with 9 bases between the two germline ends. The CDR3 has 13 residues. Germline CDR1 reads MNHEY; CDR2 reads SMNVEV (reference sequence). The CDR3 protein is CASRVSSQETQYF. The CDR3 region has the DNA TGTGCCAGCAGAGTATCTAGCCAAGAGACCCAGTACTTC.

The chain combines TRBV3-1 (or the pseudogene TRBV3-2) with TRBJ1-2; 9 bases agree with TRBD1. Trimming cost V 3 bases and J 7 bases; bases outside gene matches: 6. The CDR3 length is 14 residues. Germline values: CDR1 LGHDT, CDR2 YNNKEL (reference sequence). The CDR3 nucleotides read TGTGCCAGCAGCCACTCCGGGACAGGGAGTGGCTACACCTTC. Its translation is CASSHSGTGSGYTF.

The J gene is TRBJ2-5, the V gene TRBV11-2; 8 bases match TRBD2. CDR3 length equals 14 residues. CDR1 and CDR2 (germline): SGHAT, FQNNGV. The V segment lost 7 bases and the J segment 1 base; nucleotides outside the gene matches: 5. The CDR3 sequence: CASNPGGIQETQYF. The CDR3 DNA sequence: TGTGCCAGCAATCCGGGGGGGATCCAAGAGACCCAGTACTTC.